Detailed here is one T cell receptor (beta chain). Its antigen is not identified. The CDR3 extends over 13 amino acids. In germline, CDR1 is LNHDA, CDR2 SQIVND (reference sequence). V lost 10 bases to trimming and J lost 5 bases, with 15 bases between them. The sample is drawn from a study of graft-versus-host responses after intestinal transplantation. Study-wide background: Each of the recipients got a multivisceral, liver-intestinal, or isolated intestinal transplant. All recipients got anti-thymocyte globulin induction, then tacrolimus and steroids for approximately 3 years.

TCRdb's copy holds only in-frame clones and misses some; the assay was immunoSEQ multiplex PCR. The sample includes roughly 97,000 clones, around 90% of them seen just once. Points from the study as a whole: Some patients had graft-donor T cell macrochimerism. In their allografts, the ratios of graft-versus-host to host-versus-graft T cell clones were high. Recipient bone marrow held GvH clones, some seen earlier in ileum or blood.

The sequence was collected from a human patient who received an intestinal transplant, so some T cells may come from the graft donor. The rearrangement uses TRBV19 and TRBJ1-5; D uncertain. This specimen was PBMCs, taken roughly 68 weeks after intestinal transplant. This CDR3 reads CAIADGRDQPQHF. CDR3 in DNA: TGTGCCATCGCCGACGGGAGAGATCAGCCCCAGCATTTT.